The 19 T cell receptor beta chains listed next were all sequenced from one sample in a study of T cell responses to AZD1222 COVID-19 vaccine. The protocol was immunoSEQ multiplex PCR, while the TCRdb copy is restricted to in-frame clones and leaves out a portion. The sample includes 95,000 to 150,000 clones, less than 95% of them seen just once. The sample was peripheral blood, taken on day 0 of MenACWY control vaccination. These TCRs come from an adult in good health.

The chain combines TRBV18 with TRBJ2-6, with D uncertain. Trimming pared 3 bases from V and 0 bases from J, leaving 9 bases between. Looked up from germline, CDR1 is KGHSH and CDR2 is LQKENI. The CDR3 covers 16 residues. CDR3 in amino acids: CASSPMGSSGANVLTF. The CDR3 bases are TGTGCCAGCTCACCGATGGGTTCCTCTGGGGCCAACGTCCTGACTTTC. The full variable domain, its missing parts supplied by reference TRBV18 and TRBJ2-6, is NAGVMQNPRHLVRRRGQEARLRCSPMKGHSHVYWYRQLPEEGLKFMVYLQKENIIDESGMPKERFSAEFPKEGPSILRIQQVVRGDSAAYFCASSPMGSSGANVLTFGAGSRLTVL.

This clone was recorded once. This chain joins TRBV14 and TRBJ2-4; D uncertain. V was trimmed by 5 bases and J by 1 base, leaving 6 bases between them. The length of the CDR3 is 13 residues. Germline CDR1 SGHDN, CDR2 FVKESK. The CDR3 here is CASSIGAKNIQYF. The DNA for the CDR3 is TGTGCCAGCAGCATAGGGGCCAAAAACATTCAGTACTTC. The variable domain in full, with the rest retrieved from reference TRBV14 and TRBJ2-4, is EAGVTQFPSHSVIEKGQTVTLRCDPISGHDNLYWYRRVMGKEIKFLLHFVKESKQDESGMPNNRFLAERTGGTYSTLKVQPAELEDSGVYFCASSIGAKNIQYFGAGTRLSVL.

Within the sample, this clone is medium-sized. The chain links TRBV14 to TRBJ2-7; D is possibly TRBD2 (6 bases). Germline V gives CDR1 SGHDN, CDR2 FVKESK. With 1 base removed from V and 6 bases from J, the gap between germline ends came to 13 bases. The CDR3 loop spans 14 amino acids. The DNA for the CDR3 is TGTGCCAGCAGCCAAGTGGGACTCCTATCCGAGCAGTACTTC. This codes for CASSQVGLLSEQYF.

V usage is TRBV7-6 and J usage is TRBJ1-1, with D possibly matching TRBD1 (5 bases). Germline V lookup: CDR1 SGHVS, CDR2 FNYEAQ. This CDR3 spans 15 amino acids. Trimming took 0 bases from V and 0 from J, leaving 8 bases between them. The chain's CDR3 is CASSLARQLNTEAFF. CDR3 coding DNA: TGTGCCAGCAGCTTAGCGAGACAGTTGAACACTGAAGCTTTCTTT.

The rearrangement uses TRBV18 and TRBJ2-4; no definite D call. CDR1 and CDR2 (germline): KGHSH, LQKENI. The CDR3 totals 14 residues. V lost 1 base, J lost 8 bases, and 12 bases lay in between. DNA for the CDR3: TGTGCCAGCTCACCACGCTGGCAGGACGACATTCAGTACTTC. Protein sequence: CASSPRWQDDIQYF.

The V call is TRBV18, the J call TRBJ1-2; 7 nucleotides match TRBD1. CDR1 is KGHSH, CDR2 LQKENI, per germline. There are 17 residues in the CDR3. V shed 8 bases, J shed 4 bases, and the junction held 19 bases outside the gene matches. The CDR3 nucleotides read TGTGCCAGCACCCCCGGGGCCGGAACAGGGGTCCCCTATGGCTACACCTTC. It is translated as CASTPGAGTGVPYGYTF.

This rearrangement joins TRBV3-1 (or the pseudogene TRBV3-2) to TRBJ1-6; 7 positions match TRBD1. The CDR3 is 12 amino acids. Germline assignment: CDR1 LGHDT and CDR2 YNNKEL (reference sequence). V lost 5 bases, J lost 11 bases, and 3 bases stayed unmatched. The CDR3 bases are TGTGCCAGCAGCACAGGACAGGCACCCCTCCACTTT. Translated: CASSTGQAPLHF.

This rearrangement joins TRBV7-9 to TRBJ1-1; D call uncertain. The germline CDR1 and CDR2 sequences are SEHNR and FQNEAQ (reference sequence). This CDR3 has 15 residues. Trimming left V 4 bases short and J 2 bases short, with 14 bases between. The CDR3 sequence is CASSSGAGGNTEAFF. CDR3 sequence (DNA): TGTGCCAGCAGCTCAGGAGCGGGAGGCAACACTGAAGCTTTCTTT.

CDR3 residues: CASSLLAGAHNEQFF. CDR3 nucleotides: TGTGCCAGCAGTTTACTAGCGGGAGCCCACAATGAGCAGTTCTTC. The V gene is TRBV28, the J gene TRBJ2-1; 10 bases agree with TRBD2. The CDR3 totals 15 residues. J gave up 5 bases and V 2 bases, and 3 bases lay outside the gene matches. Germline values: CDR1 MDHEN, CDR2 SYDVKM.

The chain links TRBV3-1 (or the pseudogene TRBV3-2) to TRBJ2-7; no reliable D call. This CDR3 has 13 amino acids. The germline gives CDR1 LGHDT, CDR2 YNNKEL (reference sequence). With 1 base removed from V and 5 bases from J, the gap between germline ends came to 9 bases. The CDR3 here is CASSQGAWDEQYF. Here the CDR3 DNA reads TGTGCCAGCAGCCAAGGTGCATGGGACGAGCAGTACTTC.

The CDR3 DNA sequence: TGTGCCATCAGTGAGTCTGACAGAACGAATTCACCCCTCCACTTT. Its translation is CAISESDRTNSPLHF. The V and J genes are TRBV10-3 and TRBJ1-6; TRBD1 is a possible D gene (5 bases). CDR1 and CDR2 (germline): ENHRY, SYGVKD. V was clipped by 0 bases and J by 7 bases, with 10 bases between them. The CDR3 loop spans 15 amino acids.

The J gene is TRBJ2-5, the V gene TRBV12-5; D is unclear. Germline loops: CDR1 LGHNT, CDR2 FRNRAP. Deletions cut 8 bases from V and 5 bases from J, with 15 bases between. This CDR3 is built from 13 residues. In DNA form, the CDR3 reads TGTGCTAGTTCCCAGACAATCCGGGAGACCCAGTACTTC. This sequence encodes CASSQTIRETQYF.

The chain recombines TRBV19 with TRBJ1-2; 7 nucleotides match TRBD1. Germline V gene sequence: CDR1 LNHDA, CDR2 SQIVND (reference sequence). The CDR3 loop spans 14 amino acids. V lost 7 bases and J lost 5; bases outside the gene matches: 10. CDR3 coding DNA: TGTGCCAGTACAAATGCAGGGACAGCTTATGGCTACACCTTC. It is translated as CASTNAGTAYGYTF.

This clone was detected once. The rearrangement links TRBV5-6 to TRBJ1-2, with D unclear. The CDR3 contains 15 residues. Deletions cut 4 bases from V and 2 bases from J, with 15 bases between. CDR1 is SGHDT and CDR2 is YYEEEE in the germline V gene. This chain's CDR3 is CASSTGGTWNYGYTF. Here the CDR3 DNA reads TGTGCCAGCAGCACCGGCGGAACATGGAACTATGGCTACACCTTC. Complete variable domain (other parts from reference TRBV5-6 and TRBJ1-2): DAGVTQSPTHLIKTRGQQVTLRCSPKSGHDTVSWYQQALGQGPQFIFQYYEEEERQRGNFPDRFSGHQFPNYSSELNVNALLLGDSALYLCASSTGGTWNYGYTFGSGTRLTVV.

This clone has just one count. The rearrangement uses TRBV29-1 and TRBJ2-5, with 10 positions matching TRBD2. Trimming removed 0 bases from V and 7 bases from J; junction bases left unmatched: 11. Looked up from germline, CDR1 is SQVTM and CDR2 is ANQGSEA. CDR3 length: 16 amino acids. This CDR3 is CSVEDELAGVKLTQYF. CDR3 bases: TGCAGCGTTGAAGATGAGCTAGCGGGAGTTAAGTTGACCCAGTACTTC. Variable domain in full (rest from reference TRBV29-1 and TRBJ2-5): SAVISQKPSRDICQRGTSLTIQCQVDSQVTMMFWYRQQPGQSLTLIATANQGSEATYESGFVIDKFPISRPNLTFSTLTVSNMSPEDSSIYLCSVEDELAGVKLTQYFGPGTRLLVL.

This clone was found once. DNA of the CDR3: TGTGCCAGCAGTCCCAGGACAGGGAAGGTCATAAGGGCTAGCAATCAGCCCCAGCATTTT. Its protein product is CASSPRTGKVIRASNQPQHF. The J gene is TRBJ1-5, the V gene TRBV6-2 or TRBV6-3; TRBD1 matches at 8 bases. The CDR3 length is 20 residues. CDR1 MNHEY and CDR2 SVGEGT come from the germline V gene. After removal of 5 bases from V and 0 bases from J, the junction contained 18 bases not matched to a gene.

This clone has more than one count but fewer than ten. This chain uses TRBV9 with TRBJ2-7, with D unresolved. CDR3 size: 17 residues. Germline CDR1 and CDR2: SGDLS and YYNGEE. Trimming cost V 2 bases and J 4 bases, with 22 bases left between them. CDR3 amino acids: CASSVVRLAPSPYEQYV. CDR3 bases: TGTGCCAGCAGCGTGGTCCGGCTGGCACCGTCTCCTTACGAGCAGTACGTC.

V gene TRBV6-5 combines with J gene TRBJ1-1; tentatively, D is TRBD1 (6 bases). The CDR3 spans 14 residues. Germline assignment: CDR1 MNHEY and CDR2 SVGAGI. The ends were cut back, 7 bases at V and 2 bases at J, with 14 bases in the middle. The CDR3 DNA reads TGTGCCAGCACCACGGGACACACAAACACTGAAGCTTTCTTT. It translates to CASTTGHTNTEAFF.

The gene calls are TRBV19 and TRBJ1-2; 10 nucleotides agree with TRBD1. J lost 6 bases, V lost 2 bases, and 6 bases had no gene match. The V gene's germline CDR1 is LNHDA and CDR2 SQIVND (reference sequence). This CDR3 spans 15 amino acids. This CDR3 reads CASSIRRDRGDGYTF. The CDR3 DNA follows: TGTGCCAGTAGTATAAGGCGGGACAGGGGAGATGGCTACACCTTC.